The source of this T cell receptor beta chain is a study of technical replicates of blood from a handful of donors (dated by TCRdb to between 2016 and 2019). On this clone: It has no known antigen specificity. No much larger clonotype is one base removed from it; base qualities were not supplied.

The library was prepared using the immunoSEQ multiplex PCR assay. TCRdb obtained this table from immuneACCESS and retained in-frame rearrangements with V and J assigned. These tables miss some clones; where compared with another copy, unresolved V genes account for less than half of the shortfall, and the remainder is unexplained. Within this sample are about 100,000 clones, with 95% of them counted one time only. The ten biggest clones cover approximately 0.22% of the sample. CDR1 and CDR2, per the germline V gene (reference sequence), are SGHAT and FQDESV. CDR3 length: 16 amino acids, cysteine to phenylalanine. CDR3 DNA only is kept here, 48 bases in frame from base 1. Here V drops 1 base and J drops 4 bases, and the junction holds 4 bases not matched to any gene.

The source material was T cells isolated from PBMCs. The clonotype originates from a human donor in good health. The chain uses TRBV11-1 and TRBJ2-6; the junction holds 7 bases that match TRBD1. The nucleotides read TGTGCCAGCAGCTTAGTAGGGGGCGGAGGGGCCAACGTCCTGACTTTC. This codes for CASSLVGGGGANVLTF.